The entry that follows covers one T cell receptor beta chain sequence. The target antigen is unknown. The data were taken from a study of vaccination and CD4 T cells after COVID-19. Study observations and caveats: Convalescent patients' median share of reactive clones seen only post-vaccination was 70% to 90%.

Sequencing of the DNA from cultured CD4+ T cells was carried out with the Oncomine TCR Beta short-read assay. Genomic DNA was taken out of cultured CD4+ T cells by extraction. TCRdb fed the PCR reads into MiXCR, producing one record per CDR3 protein. The sample has about 11,000 distinct CDR3 sequences; around 30% are singletons. The ends were cut back, 5 bases at V and 12 bases at J, with 17 bases in the middle. The CDR3 is 12 residues long. CDR1 is MDHEN, CDR2 SYDVKM, per germline. Described treatment: roughly 10-day PBMC culture with coronavirus spike peptide pools or control peptides (ViraFEST assay). The unexposed donor provided CD4+ T cells, which were taken before the COVID-19 pandemic (2011-2018).

This TCR derives from a human donor in good health. This rearrangement joins TRBV28 to TRBJ2-7, with D possibly matching TRBD1 (6 bases). Source material: CD4+ T cells from blood, cultured in vitro. CDR3 protein: CASSPHNRAGYF. CDR3 coding DNA: TGTGCCAGCAGTCCGCACAACAGGGCGGGGTACTTC.